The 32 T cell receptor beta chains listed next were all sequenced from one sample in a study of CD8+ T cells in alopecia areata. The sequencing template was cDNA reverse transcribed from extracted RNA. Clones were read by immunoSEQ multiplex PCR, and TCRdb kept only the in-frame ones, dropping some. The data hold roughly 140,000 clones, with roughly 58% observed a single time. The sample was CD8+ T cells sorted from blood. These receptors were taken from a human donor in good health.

The CDR3 sequence: CASSSKSGRPALYNEQFF. The CDR3 DNA reads TGCGCCAGCAGCTCAAAAAGCGGGAGGCCCGCCCTTTACAATGAGCAGTTCTTC. The chain links TRBV23-1 to TRBJ2-1, with 9 bases fitting TRBD2. TRBV23-1 is marked as an open reading frame, function uncertain. The CDR3 length is 18 residues. Losses at the gene ends were 6 bases for V and 4 bases for J; bases not matched to a gene: 16.

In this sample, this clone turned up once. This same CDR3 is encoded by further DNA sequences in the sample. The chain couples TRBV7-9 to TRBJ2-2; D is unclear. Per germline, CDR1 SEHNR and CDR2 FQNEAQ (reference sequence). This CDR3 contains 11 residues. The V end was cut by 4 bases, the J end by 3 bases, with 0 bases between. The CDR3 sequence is CASSYTGELFF. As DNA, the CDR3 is TGTGCCAGCAGCTACACCGGGGAGCTGTTTTTT.

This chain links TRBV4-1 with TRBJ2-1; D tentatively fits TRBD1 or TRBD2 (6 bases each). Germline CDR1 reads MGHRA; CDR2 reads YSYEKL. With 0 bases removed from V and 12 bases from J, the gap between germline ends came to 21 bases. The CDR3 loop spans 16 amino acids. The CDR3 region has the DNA TGCGCCAGCAGCCAAGATCGGGGGCCGGGACCCCCGCGGCAGTTCTTC. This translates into CASSQDRGPGPPRQFF.

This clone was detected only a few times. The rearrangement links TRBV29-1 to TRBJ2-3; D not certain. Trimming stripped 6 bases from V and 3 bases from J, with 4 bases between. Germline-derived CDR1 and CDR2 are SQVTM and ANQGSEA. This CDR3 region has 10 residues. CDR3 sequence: CSVRTDTQYF. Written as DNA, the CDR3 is TGCAGCGTCCGAACAGATACGCAGTATTTT.

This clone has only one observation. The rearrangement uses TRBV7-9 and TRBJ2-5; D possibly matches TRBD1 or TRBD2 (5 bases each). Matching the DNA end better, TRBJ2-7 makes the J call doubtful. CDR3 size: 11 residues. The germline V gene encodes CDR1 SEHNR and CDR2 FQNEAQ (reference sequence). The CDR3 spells CASFEGNEQYF. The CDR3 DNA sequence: TGTGCCAGCTTCGAGGGGAACGAGCAGTACTTC.

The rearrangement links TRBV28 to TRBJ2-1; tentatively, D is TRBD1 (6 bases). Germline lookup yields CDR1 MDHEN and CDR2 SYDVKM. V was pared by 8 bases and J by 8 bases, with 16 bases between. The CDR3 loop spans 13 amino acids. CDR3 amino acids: CASSNRQADEQFF. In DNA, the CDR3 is TGTGCCAGCTCAAATAGACAGGCCGATGAGCAGTTCTTC.

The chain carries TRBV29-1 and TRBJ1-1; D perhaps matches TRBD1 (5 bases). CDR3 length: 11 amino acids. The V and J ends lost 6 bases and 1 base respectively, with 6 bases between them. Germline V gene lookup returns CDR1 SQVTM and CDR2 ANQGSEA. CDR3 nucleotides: TGCAGCGTCGGACAGAACACTGAAGCTTTCTTT. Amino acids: CSVGQNTEAFF.

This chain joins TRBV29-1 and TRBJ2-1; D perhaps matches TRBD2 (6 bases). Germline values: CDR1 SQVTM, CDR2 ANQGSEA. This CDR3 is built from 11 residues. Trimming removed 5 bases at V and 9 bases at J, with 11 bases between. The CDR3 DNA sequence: TGCAGCGTTCGGACTAAGGGTGAGCAGTTCTTC. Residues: CSVRTKGEQFF.

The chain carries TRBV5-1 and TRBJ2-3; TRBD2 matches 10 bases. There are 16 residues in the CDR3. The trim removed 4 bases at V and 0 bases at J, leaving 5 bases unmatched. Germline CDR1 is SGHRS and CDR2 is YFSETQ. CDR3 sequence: CASSETLAGSTDTQYF. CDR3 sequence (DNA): TGCGCCAGCAGCGAAACACTAGCGGGAAGCACAGATACGCAGTATTTT.

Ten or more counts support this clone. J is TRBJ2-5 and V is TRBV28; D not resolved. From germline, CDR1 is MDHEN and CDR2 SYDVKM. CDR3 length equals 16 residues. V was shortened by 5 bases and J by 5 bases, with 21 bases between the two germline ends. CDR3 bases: TGTGCCAGCAGTCCCGACACTGATGAAGGATGGGAGACCCAGTACTTC. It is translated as CASSPDTDEGWETQYF.

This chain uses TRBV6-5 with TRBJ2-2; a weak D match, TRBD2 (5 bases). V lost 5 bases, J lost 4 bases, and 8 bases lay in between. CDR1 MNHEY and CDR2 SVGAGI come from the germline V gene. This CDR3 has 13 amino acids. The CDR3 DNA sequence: TGTGCCAGCAGTCATGGACTCACCGGGGAGCTGTTTTTT. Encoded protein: CASSHGLTGELFF.

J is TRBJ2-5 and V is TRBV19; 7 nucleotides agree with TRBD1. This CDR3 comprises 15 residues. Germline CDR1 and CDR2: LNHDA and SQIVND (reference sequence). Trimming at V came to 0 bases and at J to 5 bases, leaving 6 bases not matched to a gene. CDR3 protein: CASSIDTGVEETQYF. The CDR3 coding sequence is TGTGCCAGTAGTATAGATACAGGGGTGGAGGAGACCCAGTACTTC.

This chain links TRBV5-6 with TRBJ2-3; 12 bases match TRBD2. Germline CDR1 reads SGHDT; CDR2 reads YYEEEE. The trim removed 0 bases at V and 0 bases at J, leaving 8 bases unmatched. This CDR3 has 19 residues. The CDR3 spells CASSLVLRTSGTSTDTQYF. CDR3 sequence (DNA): TGTGCCAGCAGCTTGGTTTTGCGGACTAGCGGGACTAGCACAGATACGCAGTATTTT.

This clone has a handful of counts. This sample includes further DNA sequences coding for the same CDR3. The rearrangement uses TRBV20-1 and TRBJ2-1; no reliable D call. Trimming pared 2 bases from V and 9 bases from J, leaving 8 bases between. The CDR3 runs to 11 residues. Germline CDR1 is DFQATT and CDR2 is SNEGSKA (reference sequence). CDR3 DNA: TGCAGTGCTAGATCGTTGGGTGAGCAGTTCTTC. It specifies CSARSLGEQFF.

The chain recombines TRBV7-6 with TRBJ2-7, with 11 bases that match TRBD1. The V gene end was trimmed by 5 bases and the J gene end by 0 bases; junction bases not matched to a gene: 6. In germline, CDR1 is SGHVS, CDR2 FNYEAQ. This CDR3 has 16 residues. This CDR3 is CASSAGQGGSSYEQYF. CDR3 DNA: TGTGCCAGCAGCGCGGGACAGGGGGGAAGCTCCTACGAGCAGTACTTC.

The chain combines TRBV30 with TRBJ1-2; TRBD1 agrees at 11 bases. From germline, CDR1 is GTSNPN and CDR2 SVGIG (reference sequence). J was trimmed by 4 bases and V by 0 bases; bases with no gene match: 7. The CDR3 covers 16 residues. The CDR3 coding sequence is TGTGCCTGGAGTGTATCGGACAGGGGGCTGCGCTATGGCTACACCTTC. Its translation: CAWSVSDRGLRYGYTF.

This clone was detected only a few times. CDR3 protein: CSVEDRALPGSYEQYF. CDR3 sequence (DNA): TGCAGCGTTGAAGATCGGGCTCTTCCTGGCTCCTACGAGCAGTACTTC. This chain connects TRBV29-1 to TRBJ2-7; D is undetermined. CDR1 and CDR2 from the germline V gene are SQVTM and ANQGSEA. V was shortened by 0 bases and J by 0 bases, with 15 bases between the two germline ends. The CDR3 is 16 amino acids.

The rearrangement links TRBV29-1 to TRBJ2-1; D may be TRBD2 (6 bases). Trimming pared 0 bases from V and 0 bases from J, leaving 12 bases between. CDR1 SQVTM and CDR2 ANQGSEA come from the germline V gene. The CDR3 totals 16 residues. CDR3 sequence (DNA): TGCAGCGTTGAAGACCCAGCCGGGAGCTCCTACAATGAGCAGTTCTTC. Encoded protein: CSVEDPAGSSYNEQFF.

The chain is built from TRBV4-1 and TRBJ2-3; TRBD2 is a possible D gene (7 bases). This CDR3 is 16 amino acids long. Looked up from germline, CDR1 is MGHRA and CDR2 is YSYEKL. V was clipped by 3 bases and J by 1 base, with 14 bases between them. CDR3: CASSHPGGAGTDTQYF. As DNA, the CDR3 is TGCGCCAGCAGCCACCCGGGGGGCGCCGGCACAGATACGCAGTATTTT.

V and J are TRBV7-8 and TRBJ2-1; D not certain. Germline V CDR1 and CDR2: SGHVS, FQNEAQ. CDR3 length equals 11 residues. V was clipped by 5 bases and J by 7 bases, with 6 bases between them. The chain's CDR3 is CASSLGNEQFF. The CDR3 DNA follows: TGTGCCAGCAGCCTGGGGAATGAGCAGTTCTTC.

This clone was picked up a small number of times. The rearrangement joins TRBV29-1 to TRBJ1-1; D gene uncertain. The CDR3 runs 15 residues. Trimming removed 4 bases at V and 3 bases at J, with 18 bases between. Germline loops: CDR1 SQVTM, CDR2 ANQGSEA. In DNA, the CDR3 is TGCAGCGTTGTATTCGGGTTCGGTTCGCACACTGAAGCTTTCTTT. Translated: CSVVFGFGSHTEAFF.

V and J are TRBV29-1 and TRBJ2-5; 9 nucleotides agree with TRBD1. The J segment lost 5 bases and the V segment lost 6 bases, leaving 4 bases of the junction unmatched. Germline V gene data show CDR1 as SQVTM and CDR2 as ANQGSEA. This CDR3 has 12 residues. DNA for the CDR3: TGCAGCGTCCCGGGACAGGGTGAGACCCAGTACTTC. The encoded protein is CSVPGQGETQYF.

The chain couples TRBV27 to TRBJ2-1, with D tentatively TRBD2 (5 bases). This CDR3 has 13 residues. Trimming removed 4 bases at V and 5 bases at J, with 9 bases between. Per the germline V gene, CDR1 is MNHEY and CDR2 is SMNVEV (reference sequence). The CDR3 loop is CASSWSGNNEQFF. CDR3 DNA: TGTGCCAGCAGTTGGTCCGGGAACAATGAGCAGTTCTTC.

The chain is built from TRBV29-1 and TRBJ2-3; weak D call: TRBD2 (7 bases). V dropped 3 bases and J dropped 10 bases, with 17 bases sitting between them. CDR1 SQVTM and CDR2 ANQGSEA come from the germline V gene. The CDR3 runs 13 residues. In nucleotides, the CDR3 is TGCAGCGTTGAGGACCCAGGGGAGGGGTCGCAGTATTTT. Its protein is CSVEDPGEGSQYF.

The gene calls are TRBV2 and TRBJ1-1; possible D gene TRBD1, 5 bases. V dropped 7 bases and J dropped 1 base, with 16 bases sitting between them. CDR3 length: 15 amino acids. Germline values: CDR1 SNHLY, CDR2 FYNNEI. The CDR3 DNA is TGTGCCAGCAAGATCGGGGGAGACCCGAACACTGAAGCTTTCTTT. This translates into CASKIGGDPNTEAFF. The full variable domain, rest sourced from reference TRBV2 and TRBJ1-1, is EPEVTQTPSHQVTQMGQEVILRCVPISNHLYFYWYRQILGQKVEFLVSFYNNEISEKSEIFDDQFSVERPDGSNFTLKIRSTKLEDSAMYFCASKIGGDPNTEAFFGQGTRLTVV.

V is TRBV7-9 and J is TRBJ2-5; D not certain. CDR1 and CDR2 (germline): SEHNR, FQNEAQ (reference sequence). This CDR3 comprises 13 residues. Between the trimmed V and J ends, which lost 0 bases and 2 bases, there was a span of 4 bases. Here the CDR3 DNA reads TGTGCCAGCAGCTTAGCTCTTCAAGAGACCCAGTACTTC. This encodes CASSLALQETQYF. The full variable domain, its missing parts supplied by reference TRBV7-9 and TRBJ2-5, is DTGVSQNPRHKITKRGQNVTFRCDPISEHNRLYWYRQTLGQGPEFLTYFQNEAQLEKSRLLSDRFSAERPKGSFSTLEIQRTEQGDSAMYLCASSLALQETQYFGPGTRLLVL.

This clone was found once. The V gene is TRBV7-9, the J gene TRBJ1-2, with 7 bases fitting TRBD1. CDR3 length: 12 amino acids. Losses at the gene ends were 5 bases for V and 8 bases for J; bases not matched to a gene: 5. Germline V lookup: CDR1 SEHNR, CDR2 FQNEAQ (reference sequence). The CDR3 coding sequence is TGTGCCAGCAGCCGGGGGACAGACGGCTACACCTTC. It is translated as CASSRGTDGYTF.

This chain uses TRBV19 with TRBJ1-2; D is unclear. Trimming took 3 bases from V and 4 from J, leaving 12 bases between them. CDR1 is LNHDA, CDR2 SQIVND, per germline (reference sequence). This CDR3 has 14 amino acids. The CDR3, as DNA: TGTGCCAGTAGTATTATCGGCAAATCCTATGGCTACACCTTC. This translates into CASSIIGKSYGYTF.

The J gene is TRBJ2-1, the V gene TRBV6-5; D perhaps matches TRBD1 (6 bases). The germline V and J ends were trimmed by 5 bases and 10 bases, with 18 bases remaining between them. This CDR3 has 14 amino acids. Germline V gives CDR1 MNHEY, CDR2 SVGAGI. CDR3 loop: CASSGNRVGMEQFF. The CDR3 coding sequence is TGTGCCAGCAGTGGGAACAGGGTGGGCATGGAGCAGTTCTTC.

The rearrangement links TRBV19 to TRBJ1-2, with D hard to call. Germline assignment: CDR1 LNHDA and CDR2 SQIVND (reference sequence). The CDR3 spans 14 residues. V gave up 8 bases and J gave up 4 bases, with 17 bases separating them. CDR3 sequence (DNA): TGTGCCAGTTCGCCGTATGGATCAGCCTATGGCTACACCTTC. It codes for CASSPYGSAYGYTF.

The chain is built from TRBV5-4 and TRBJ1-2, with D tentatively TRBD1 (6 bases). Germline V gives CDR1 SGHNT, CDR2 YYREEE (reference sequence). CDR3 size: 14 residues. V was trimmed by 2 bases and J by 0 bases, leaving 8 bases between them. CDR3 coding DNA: TGTGCCAGCAGCTTTGGGGGCGCTAACTATGGCTACACCTTC. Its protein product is CASSFGGANYGYTF.

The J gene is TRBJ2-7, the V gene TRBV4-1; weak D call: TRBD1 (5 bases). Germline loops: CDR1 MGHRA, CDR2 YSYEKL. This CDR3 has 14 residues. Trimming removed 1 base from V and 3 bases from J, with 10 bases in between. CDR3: CASSQAQGNYEQYF. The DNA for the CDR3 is TGCGCCAGCAGCCAAGCCCAGGGAAACTACGAGCAGTACTTC.